Following are 29 T cell receptor beta chains from one sample sequenced in a study of blood T cell repertoires in COVID-19. Measured with immunoSEQ multiplex PCR; TCRdb has only the in-frame clones, and not every one. The data hold approximately 230,000 clones, with 80% to 90% observed a single time. Sequencing was done on a sample of PBMCs or T cells enriched from blood (not recorded which). Receptor source: a man aged 35-49 years who had recovered from COVID-19.

The chain employs TRBV6-4 and TRBJ2-7, with 9 bases that match TRBD1. The CDR3 is 15 residues long. V gave up 2 bases and J gave up 3 bases; unmatched junction bases: 5. The germline V gene has CDR1 MRHNA and CDR2 SNTAGT. CDR3 protein: CASSDPDRGIYEQYF. The CDR3 nucleotides read TGTGCCAGCAGTGACCCGGACAGGGGAATCTACGAGCAGTACTTC.

The V and J genes are TRBV4-1 and TRBJ2-1, with 7 nucleotides matching TRBD1. The V gene's germline CDR1 is MGHRA and CDR2 YSYEKL. V lost 4 bases and J lost 9; bases outside the gene matches: 18. The CDR3 extends over 17 amino acids. Here the CDR3 reads CASSRAQGITRGSEQFF. The CDR3 DNA reads TGCGCCAGCAGCCGGGCACAGGGGATTACCAGGGGTAGTGAGCAGTTCTTC.

The chain has TRBV7-9 and TRBJ1-5; D uncertain. CDR1 SEHNR and CDR2 FQNEAQ come from the germline V gene (reference sequence). This CDR3 is built from 14 residues. V was clipped by 5 bases and J by 7 bases, with 15 bases between them. The CDR3 DNA is TGTGCCAGCAGCCCGACGGCCTCGGGGCAGCCCCAGCATTTT. Its protein is CASSPTASGQPQHF. Full variable domain (outside the CDR3, taken from reference TRBV7-9 and TRBJ1-5): DTGVSQNPRHKITKRGQNVTFRCDPISEHNRLYWYRQTLGQGPEFLTYFQNEAQLEKSRLLSDRFSAERPKGSFSTLEIQRTEQGDSAMYLCASSPTASGQPQHFGDGTRLSIL.

The J gene is TRBJ2-1, the V gene TRBV5-1; 10 bases match TRBD2. The length of the CDR3 is 17 residues. CDR1 is SGHRS and CDR2 is YFSETQ in the germline V gene. The junction had 16 bases not matched to a gene; V was cut back by 4 bases and J by 9 bases. For the CDR3, the DNA is TGCGCCAGCAGCACGGGCTGGCTAGCGGGAGTGGGGGGTGAGCAGTTCTTC. Amino acids: CASSTGWLAGVGGEQFF.

This rearrangement joins TRBV5-1 to TRBJ2-3; TRBD1 matches 11 bases. The CDR3 covers 14 residues. Trimming took 4 bases from V and 7 from J; bases not matched to a gene: 5. CDR1 and CDR2 (germline): SGHRS, YFSETQ. CDR3 residues: CASSLGQGANTQYF. The CDR3 nucleotides read TGCGCCAGCAGCCTAGGACAGGGGGCAAATACGCAGTATTTT. Full variable domain (outside the CDR3, taken from reference TRBV5-1 and TRBJ2-3): KAGVTQTPRYLIKTRGQQVTLSCSPISGHRSVSWYQQTPGQGLQFLFEYFSETQRNKGNFPGRFSGRQFSNSRSEMNVSTLELGDSALYLCASSLGQGANTQYFGPGTRLTVL.

The CDR3 spells CASSRLDRDYGYTF. As DNA, the CDR3 is TGTGCCAGCTCCCGGCTCGACAGGGACTATGGCTACACCTTC. This chain links TRBV18 with TRBJ1-2; TRBD1 matches at 7 bases. The germline CDR1 and CDR2 sequences are KGHSH and LQKENI. Trimming cost V 6 bases and J 3 bases; bases outside gene matches: 7. The CDR3 totals 14 residues.

This clone was observed a single time. The chain combines TRBV9 with TRBJ2-2, with TRBD2 matching 7 bases. The V gene end was trimmed by 0 bases and the J gene end by 2 bases; junction bases not matched to a gene: 4. The CDR3 runs 16 residues. Germline V gene data show CDR1 as SGDLS and CDR2 as YYNGEE. The chain's CDR3 is CASSVGLAENTGELFF. The CDR3, as DNA: TGTGCCAGCAGCGTAGGTCTAGCGGAAAACACCGGGGAGCTGTTTTTT.

The rearrangement joins TRBV7-2 to TRBJ1-1, with a tentative D call TRBD1 (6 bases). This CDR3 has 16 residues. V lost 0 bases and J 3 bases, leaving 14 bases between the germline ends. In germline, CDR1 is SGHTA, CDR2 FQGNSA. The CDR3 here is CASSLALGRGDTEAFF. The CDR3 DNA reads as TGTGCCAGCAGCTTAGCCCTAGGCAGGGGCGACACTGAAGCTTTCTTT.

The genes are TRBV18 and TRBJ2-7; 12 positions agree with TRBD2. The CDR3 runs to 15 residues. The germline V gene has CDR1 KGHSH and CDR2 LQKENI. V shed 5 bases, J shed 1 base, and the junction held 3 bases outside the gene matches. The CDR3, as DNA: TGTGCCAGCTCAACCCTAGCGGGGGGGTCCTACGAGCAGTACTTC. The encoded protein is CASSTLAGGSYEQYF.

The chain joins TRBV10-3 to TRBJ1-5; a weak D match, TRBD1 (5 bases). The CDR3 spans 13 residues. From germline, CDR1 is ENHRY and CDR2 SYGVKD. V lost 3 bases to trimming and J lost 7 bases, with 10 bases between them. In DNA, the CDR3 is TGTGCCATCAGTGACAGGGAGGCACAGCCCCAGCATTTT. Translation: CAISDREAQPQHF.

The chain is built from TRBV7-2 and TRBJ1-2; TRBD1 matches at 9 bases. The CDR3 is 18 residues long. The germline CDR1 and CDR2 sequences are SGHTA and FQGNSA. V lost 0 bases, J lost 4 bases, and 12 bases stayed unmatched. This CDR3 reads CASSLALDRGSSGYGYTF. The DNA of the CDR3 is TGTGCCAGCAGCTTAGCGCTTGACAGGGGGAGCTCCGGCTATGGCTACACCTTC.

The chain has TRBV30 and TRBJ1-5; D remains ambiguous. The germline V and J ends were trimmed by 0 bases and 0 bases, with 9 bases remaining between them. CDR1 and CDR2 (germline): GTSNPN, SVGIG (reference sequence). This CDR3 is built from 15 residues. The CDR3 nucleotides are TGTGCCTGGAGTGTGGGAGTTTATAGCAATCAGCCCCAGCATTTT. Translating gives CAWSVGVYSNQPQHF.

DNA for the CDR3: TGTGCCAGCAGTTTATCTGGGACAGTTTACGAGCAGTACTTC. Amino acid sequence: CASSLSGTVYEQYF. The chain employs TRBV28 and TRBJ2-7; 7 nucleotides agree with TRBD1. Germline trimming cut 1 base from V and 4 bases from J; bases unmatched to any gene: 4. The CDR3 is made up of 14 amino acids. The germline V gene has CDR1 MDHEN and CDR2 SYDVKM.

The V call is TRBV18, the J call TRBJ1-5; 7 nucleotides align to TRBD1. V was pared by 6 bases and J by 0 bases, with 11 bases of the junction left unmatched. The CDR3 has 17 amino acids. The V gene's germline CDR1 is KGHSH and CDR2 LQKENI. CDR3 region: CASSTGQEIYSNQPQHF. The CDR3 region has the DNA TGTGCCAGCTCCACCGGACAGGAGATCTATAGCAATCAGCCCCAGCATTTT.

In this sample, this clone turned up once. The rearrangement uses TRBV9 and TRBJ2-5; the match to TRBD2 covers 7 bases. The V and J ends lost 0 bases and 2 bases, in that order; junction bases with no gene match: 13. CDR1 is SGDLS, CDR2 YYNGEE, per germline. This CDR3 has 18 amino acids. The CDR3 protein is CASSVVGREGSGQETQYF. In DNA, the CDR3 is TGTGCCAGCAGCGTAGTGGGGAGGGAGGGTAGCGGACAAGAGACCCAGTACTTC.

CDR3 in DNA: TGTGCCAGCAGTGGACCGGGACAGGCTTCAGGAAACACCATATATTTT. Translated: CASSGPGQASGNTIYF. This rearrangement joins TRBV6-1 to TRBJ1-3; TRBD1 matches 8 bases. In germline, CDR1 is MNHNS, CDR2 SASEGT. This CDR3 region has 16 residues. V lost 4 bases and J lost 4; bases outside the gene matches: 9.

This clone was counted between two and nine times. Different DNA sequences within this sample yield the same CDR3. The V call is TRBV3-1 (or the pseudogene TRBV3-2), the J call TRBJ2-7; tentative D call: TRBD1 (6 bases). The germline V gene encodes CDR1 LGHDT and CDR2 YNNKEL (reference sequence). V was clipped by 1 base and J by 4 bases, with 11 bases between them. The CDR3 length is 14 residues. In DNA form, the CDR3 reads TGTGCCAGCAGCCAAGGCACAGGGAATTACGAGCAGTACTTC. Protein sequence: CASSQGTGNYEQYF.

V is TRBV30 and J is TRBJ2-1; TRBD1 agrees at 11 bases. CDR1 and CDR2 (germline): GTSNPN, SVGIG (reference sequence). The CDR3 contains 16 residues. V gave up 7 bases and J gave up 0 bases; unmatched junction bases: 8. CDR3 sequence (DNA): TGTGCCTTTTCGACCGGGACAGGGGGCTCCTACAATGAGCAGTTCTTC. This sequence encodes CAFSTGTGGSYNEQFF.

This chain links TRBV19 with TRBJ1-4; TRBD1 agrees at 10 bases. This CDR3 has 16 amino acids. V shed 4 bases and J 0 bases; nucleotides not matched to a gene: 2. From germline, CDR1 is LNHDA and CDR2 SQIVND (reference sequence). CDR3 DNA: TGTGCCAGTAGTACCGGGACAGGGGCAACTAATGAAAAACTGTTTTTT. As protein: CASSTGTGATNEKLFF.

The chain combines TRBV5-1 with TRBJ2-7; TRBD2 is a possible D gene (5 bases). The length of the CDR3 is 13 residues. With 0 bases removed from V and 4 bases from J, the gap between germline ends came to 8 bases. CDR1 and CDR2 from the germline V gene are SGHRS and YFSETQ. CDR3 protein: CASSLAGVYEQYF. The CDR3 bases are TGCGCCAGCAGCTTGGCCGGGGTTTACGAGCAGTACTTC.

J is TRBJ2-2 and V is TRBV21-1; the table names TRBD1, a call not compared with the DNA. TRBV21-1 is deemed a pseudogene. The CDR3 loop spans 16 amino acids. This chain's CDR3 is CASSTRDRGDTGELFF. The CDR3 region has the DNA TGTGCCAGCAGCACCCGGGACAGGGGAGACACCGGGGAGCTGTTTTTT.

The CDR3 is CASSRRLCDRSYEQYF. DNA of the CDR3: TGTGCCAGCAGCAGGCGGTTGTGCGACAGATCCTACGAGCAGTACTTC. V and J are TRBV21-1 and TRBJ2-7; the D call TRBD1 from the table was never checked on the DNA. TRBV21-1 is a recognized pseudogene. This CDR3 region has 16 residues.

The chain carries TRBV18 and TRBJ2-2, with D possibly matching TRBD2 (6 bases). Trimming shortened V by 3 bases and J by 6 bases, and 17 bases separated the two germline ends. CDR3 length: 16 amino acids. In germline, CDR1 is KGHSH, CDR2 LQKENI. The CDR3 is CASSPEIGGWAGELFF. For the CDR3, the DNA is TGTGCCAGCTCACCGGAGATCGGGGGATGGGCCGGGGAGCTGTTTTTT.

This CDR3 is CASSNLTGQGGNTIYF. The CDR3 region has the DNA TGTGCCAGCAGCAATTTGACCGGACAGGGTGGAAACACCATATATTTT. This chain uses TRBV21-1 with TRBJ1-3; the DNA was not compared with TRBD1, the D call given in the table. TRBV21-1 is noted as a pseudogene. The CDR3 sequence is 16 residues long.

The rearrangement uses TRBV6-5 and TRBJ1-2; no definite D call. Germline loops: CDR1 MNHEY, CDR2 SVGAGI. This CDR3 spans 12 amino acids. V dropped 1 base and J dropped 6 bases, with 6 bases sitting between them. The CDR3 DNA reads as TGTGCCAGCAGTTACTTCGGGGATGGCTACACCTTC. This sequence encodes CASSYFGDGYTF.

The chain recombines TRBV9 with TRBJ1-4; D is ambiguous. The germline gives CDR1 SGDLS, CDR2 YYNGEE. Trimming cost V 2 bases and J 6 bases, with 11 bases left between them. The CDR3 contains 14 residues. Here the CDR3 reads CASSVGGLDEKLFF. In DNA form, the CDR3 reads TGTGCCAGCAGCGTGGGAGGCCTAGATGAAAAACTGTTTTTT.

The rearrangement uses TRBV27 and TRBJ2-7, with TRBD1 matching over 7 bases. The CDR3 spans 14 residues. Germline CDR1 MNHEY, CDR2 SMNVEV (reference sequence). J was trimmed by 5 bases and V by 6 bases; bases with no gene match: 10. The CDR3 loop is CASRKQGRFDEQYF. For the CDR3, the DNA is TGTGCCAGCAGAAAACAGGGGCGCTTCGACGAGCAGTACTTC.

The J gene is TRBJ2-7, the V gene TRBV7-8; TRBD1 is a possible D gene (5 bases). The CDR3 totals 14 residues. The V and J ends lost 5 bases and 2 bases respectively, with 13 bases between them. The V gene's germline CDR1 is SGHVS and CDR2 FQNEAQ. CDR3 DNA sequence: TGTGCCAGCAGCGCAACAGGAGTAGCCTACGAGCAGTACTTC. This gives the protein CASSATGVAYEQYF.

The CDR3 region has the DNA TGTGCCAGCAGCTTCGTCAGGGGCTATAATTCACCCCTCCACTTT. Its protein product is CASSFVRGYNSPLHF. This rearrangement joins TRBV5-5 to TRBJ1-6, with D maybe TRBD1 (6 bases). CDR1 SGHKS and CDR2 YYEKEE come from the germline V gene (reference sequence). The CDR3 runs 15 residues. V was cut by 2 bases and J by 3 bases, with 9 bases left in between.